The 32 T cell receptor beta chains presented below share a single source sample, sequenced in a study of OX40 agonist ivuxolimab in advanced cancers. The protocol was immunoSEQ multiplex PCR, while the TCRdb copy is restricted to in-frame clones and leaves out a portion. The table has about 65,000 clones, over 75% seen once. The sample in question was CD4+ or CD8+ T cells sorted from blood, obtained in a trial of the OX40 agonist ivuxolimab. All receptors derive from an adult with an advanced solid tumor such as melanoma, head and neck, liver or kidney cancer.

This chain links TRBV7-9 with TRBJ2-7, with unresolved D. The germline CDR1 and CDR2 sequences are SEHNR and FQNEAQ (reference sequence). The CDR3 covers 15 residues. Trimming cost V 6 bases and J 2 bases, with 17 bases left between them. CDR3: CASSPYTFPAYEQYF. The CDR3 DNA follows: TGTGCCAGCAGTCCGTATACCTTTCCGGCCTACGAGCAGTACTTC.

This clone was observed a handful of times. The chain combines TRBV6-6 with TRBJ1-1; D unresolved. The CDR3 runs 14 residues. Germline V lookup: CDR1 MNHNY, CDR2 SVGAGI (reference sequence). V shed 5 bases and J shed 7 bases, with 17 bases lying between them. This chain's CDR3 is CASSPGPARLEAFF. The CDR3, as DNA: TGTGCCAGCAGTCCGGGCCCCGCACGACTTGAAGCTTTCTTT.

The gene calls are TRBV4-3 and TRBJ2-7, with D uncertain. The CDR3 is made up of 15 amino acids. V lost 3 bases and J 0 bases, leaving 12 bases between the germline ends. Per the germline V gene, CDR1 is LGHNA and CDR2 is YSLEER. Here the CDR3 reads CASSQDLTSSYEQYF. The DNA for the CDR3 is TGCGCCAGCAGCCAGGATTTAACCAGCTCCTACGAGCAGTACTTC.

V is TRBV27 and J is TRBJ1-1; D is possibly TRBD1 (6 bases). CDR1 MNHEY and CDR2 SMNVEV come from the germline V gene (reference sequence). The CDR3 extends over 14 amino acids. Between the trimmed V and J ends, which lost 6 bases and 1 base, there was a span of 12 bases. In nucleotides, the CDR3 is TGTGCCAGCAGGCCCGGACAGACGAACACTGAAGCTTTCTTT. Its protein is CASRPGQTNTEAFF.

The CDR3 spells CASRETGPSYEQYF. The CDR3 DNA sequence: TGTGCCAGCAGGGAGACAGGGCCTTCCTACGAGCAGTACTTC. The rearrangement links TRBV2 to TRBJ2-7; 7 nucleotides match TRBD1. The CDR3 is made up of 14 amino acids. Germline lookup yields CDR1 SNHLY and CDR2 FYNNEI. J gave up 1 base and V 6 bases, and 6 bases lay outside the gene matches. The full variable domain, completed using reference TRBV2 and TRBJ2-7, is EPEVTQTPSHQVTQMGQEVILRCVPISNHLYFYWYRQILGQKVEFLVSFYNNEISEKSEIFDDQFSVERPDGSNFTLKIRSTKLEDSAMYFCASRETGPSYEQYFGPGTRLTVT.

CDR3: CASSSEDRLGGYTF. DNA for the CDR3: TGTGCCAGCAGCTCAGAGGACAGGTTAGGTGGCTACACCTTC. J is TRBJ1-2 and V is TRBV7-9; 7 bases fit TRBD1. Germline V gene sequence: CDR1 SEHNR, CDR2 FQNEAQ (reference sequence). There are 14 residues in the CDR3. With V trimmed by 4 bases and J by 7 bases, 9 bases remained unmatched.

The CDR3, as DNA: TGTGCCAGCAGTTACTCACCGGGGGGATATGGCTACACCTTC. This encodes CASSYSPGGYGYTF. The V and J genes are TRBV6-5 and TRBJ1-2; TRBD1 is a possible D gene (5 bases). The CDR3 loop spans 14 amino acids. Germline CDR1 and CDR2: MNHEY and SVGAGI. Trimming removed 0 bases at V and 5 bases at J, with 10 bases between.

J is TRBJ1-5 and V is TRBV27; tentatively, D is TRBD1 (5 bases). The V end lost 5 bases, the J end lost 0 bases, and 17 bases lay between the germline ends. CDR1 is MNHEY and CDR2 is SMNVEV in the germline V gene (reference sequence). This CDR3 contains 17 residues. CDR3 sequence (DNA): TGTGCCAGCAGTCCACCCCCGGGGGGGAATAGCAATCAGCCCCAGCATTTT. Protein: CASSPPPGGNSNQPQHF.

This clone has just one count. The chain employs TRBV7-6 and TRBJ1-3; no definite D call. Germline-derived CDR1 and CDR2 are SGHVS and FNYEAQ. The V gene lost 1 base and the J gene lost 0 bases, with 7 bases spanning the gap. CDR3 length: 15 residues. In DNA form, the CDR3 reads TGTGCCAGCAGCTTAGGAGGAGGCTCTGGAAACACCATATATTTT. This codes for CASSLGGGSGNTIYF.

This chain joins TRBV29-1 and TRBJ2-1, with unresolved D. CDR3 length equals 11 residues. From germline, CDR1 is SQVTM and CDR2 ANQGSEA. V was shortened by 8 bases and J by 0 bases, with 5 bases between the two germline ends. CDR3 residues: CSFGSYNEQFF. The CDR3 region has the DNA TGCAGCTTTGGCTCCTACAATGAGCAGTTCTTC.

The rearrangement uses TRBV9 and TRBJ2-1, with 7 bases matching TRBD2. The CDR3 length is 17 residues. The V segment lost 3 bases and the J segment 0 bases; nucleotides outside the gene matches: 9. CDR1 is SGDLS and CDR2 is YYNGEE in the germline V gene. The CDR3 here is CASSARASGSSYNEQFF. For the CDR3, the DNA is TGTGCCAGCAGCGCCCGGGCTAGCGGAAGCTCCTACAATGAGCAGTTCTTC.

This chain links TRBV6-5 with TRBJ2-7, with 10 bases lining up with TRBD1. The CDR3 spans 15 residues. Trimming took 8 bases from V and 2 from J; bases not matched to a gene: 9. Germline V gene sequence: CDR1 MNHEY, CDR2 SVGAGI. The CDR3 DNA reads as TGTGCCAGCCGCAGCCGGACAGGGGGGGCCTACGAGCAGTACTTC. Translation gives CASRSRTGGAYEQYF.

The chain combines TRBV21-1 with TRBJ2-5; TRBD2, as called in the table, went unchecked against the DNA. TRBV21-1 is a known pseudogene. The CDR3 has 11 amino acids. The CDR3 DNA reads as TGTGCCAGCAGCAAACCTCAGACCCAGTACTTC. This encodes CASSKPQTQYF.

The chain recombines TRBV6-5 with TRBJ2-7, with D maybe TRBD2 (6 bases). This CDR3 has 13 residues. V lost 5 bases, J lost 3 bases, and 11 bases lay in between. Germline CDR1 and CDR2: MNHEY and SVGAGI. The DNA of the CDR3 is TGTGCCAGCAGTGACGGGACTCTCTACGAGCAGTACTTC. As protein: CASSDGTLYEQYF.

This clone was observed a handful of times. The chain recombines TRBV6-4 with TRBJ1-1; D gene uncertain. Germline values: CDR1 MRHNA, CDR2 SNTAGT. Trimming removed 4 bases at V and 4 bases at J, with 10 bases between. The CDR3 covers 13 residues. The CDR3 loop is CASSGLGGTEAFF. The CDR3 coding sequence is TGTGCCAGCAGTGGCCTAGGTGGCACTGAAGCTTTCTTT.

This clone was counted a few times. The V and J genes are TRBV5-4 and TRBJ1-2, with D possibly matching TRBD1 (5 bases). CDR3 length equals 14 residues. Germline CDR1 is SGHNT and CDR2 is YYREEE (reference sequence). Trimming took 0 bases from V and 8 from J, leaving 14 bases between them. The CDR3, as DNA: TGTGCCAGCAGCTTGGAACGTAGGGGAAGCGGCTACACCTTC. Residues: CASSLERRGSGYTF.

The J gene is TRBJ2-5, the V gene TRBV29-1; D not resolved. V was cut by 3 bases and J by 4 bases, with 15 bases left in between. This CDR3 spans 14 amino acids. Per the germline V gene, CDR1 is SQVTM and CDR2 is ANQGSEA. CDR3 sequence: CSVEDWGRTETQYF. The CDR3 nucleotides read TGCAGCGTTGAGGATTGGGGTAGGACAGAGACCCAGTACTTC.

The chain employs TRBV7-2 and TRBJ1-2; TRBD1 aligns across 11 bases. V was clipped by 3 bases and J by 7 bases; unmatched bases: 1. The CDR3 totals 13 residues. Per germline, CDR1 SGHTA and CDR2 FQGNSA. DNA for the CDR3: TGTGCCAGCAGCTTGGACAGGGGGCTTGGCTACACCTTC. This sequence encodes CASSLDRGLGYTF.

V gene TRBV18 combines with J gene TRBJ2-3; 8 bases match TRBD1. Germline V gene lookup returns CDR1 KGHSH and CDR2 LQKENI. V trimming: 3 bases; J trimming: 3 bases; junction bases outside the gene matches: 5. CDR3 length: 15 amino acids. CDR3 in DNA: TGTGCCAGCTCACCGATAGACAGGGGAACAGATACGCAGTATTTT. Translated, it gives CASSPIDRGTDTQYF. The complete variable domain, with remaining parts taken from reference TRBV18 and TRBJ2-3, reads NAGVMQNPRHLVRRRGQEARLRCSPMKGHSHVYWYRQLPEEGLKFMVYLQKENIIDESGMPKERFSAEFPKEGPSILRIQQVVRGDSAAYFCASSPIDRGTDTQYFGPGTRLTVL.

The chain couples TRBV10-2 to TRBJ2-5; D unclear. Germline V gives CDR1 WSHSY, CDR2 SAAADI. The CDR3 sequence is 11 residues long. V lost 7 bases and J 1 base, leaving 4 bases between the germline ends. The CDR3 protein is CASKSQETQYF. As DNA, the CDR3 is TGCGCCAGCAAGAGCCAAGAGACCCAGTACTTC.

The V gene is TRBV7-2, the J gene TRBJ2-3, with D maybe TRBD1 (6 bases). Per the germline V gene, CDR1 is SGHTA and CDR2 is FQGNSA. This CDR3 contains 14 residues. The V end lost 3 bases, the J end lost 4 bases, and 11 bases lay between the germline ends. The CDR3 loop is CASSFQGSPDTQYF. The CDR3 bases are TGTGCCAGCAGCTTTCAGGGGAGCCCAGATACGCAGTATTTT.

The chain has TRBV9 and TRBJ1-2; 7 nucleotides agree with TRBD1. This CDR3 spans 15 amino acids. The J segment lost 8 bases and the V segment lost 0 bases, leaving 10 bases of the junction unmatched. Germline CDR1 and CDR2: SGDLS and YYNGEE. CDR3 DNA sequence: TGTGCCAGCAGCGTAGGTCAGCCCACGACAGGGGGCTACACCTTC. Residues: CASSVGQPTTGGYTF.

The chain carries TRBV4-3 and TRBJ1-6, with D perhaps matching TRBD1 (6 bases). The CDR3 consists of 19 residues. CDR1 and CDR2 (germline): LGHNA, YSLEER. Trimming removed 0 bases at V and 9 bases at J, with 24 bases between. CDR3 nucleotides: TGCGCCAGCAGCCAAGAAGAGCTCGGGGGGGCTATCCTCCGTTCACCCCTCCACTTT. Amino acid sequence: CASSQEELGGAILRSPLHF.

The chain uses TRBV2 and TRBJ2-1; 14 bases are shared with TRBD2. Losses at the gene ends were 3 bases for V and 10 bases for J; bases not matched to a gene: 11. Germline V gene data show CDR1 as SNHLY and CDR2 as FYNNEI. The CDR3 is 17 amino acids. DNA of the CDR3: TGTGCCAGCAGTGATATCGTGGGACTAGCGGGGGAGGGAGAGCAGTTCTTC. This codes for CASSDIVGLAGEGEQFF.

This rearrangement joins TRBV6-1 to TRBJ1-5, with 8 bases lining up with TRBD1. CDR3 length equals 13 residues. Per germline, CDR1 MNHNS and CDR2 SASEGT. The trim removed 5 bases at V and 6 bases at J, leaving 3 bases unmatched. CDR3 in DNA: TGTGCCAGCAGTCCAGGGGGCGCTCAGCCCCAGCATTTT. Translated, it gives CASSPGGAQPQHF.

As DNA, the CDR3 is TGTGCCAGCACCCCCTGGGGCGCCGGGGAGCTGTTTTTT. Amino acids: CASTPWGAGELFF. The chain is built from TRBV11-2 and TRBJ2-2; possible D gene TRBD1, 5 bases. V was shortened by 7 bases and J by 6 bases, with 12 bases between the two germline ends. The CDR3 consists of 13 residues. Germline V gives CDR1 SGHAT, CDR2 FQNNGV.

The chain links TRBV6-5 to TRBJ2-3; D uncertain. Trimming removed 2 bases from V and 4 bases from J, with 7 bases in between. CDR3 length equals 13 residues. Germline assignment: CDR1 MNHEY and CDR2 SVGAGI. CDR3 in amino acids: CASSYRVSDTQYF. The DNA of the CDR3 is TGTGCCAGCAGTTACAGGGTATCAGATACGCAGTATTTT.

This clone was seen more than once but under ten times. In DNA form, the CDR3 reads TGTGCCAGCATGAGGACAGTCCAGTCGGAAAAACTGTTTTTT. Residues: CASMRTVQSEKLFF. This chain connects TRBV2 to TRBJ1-4; possible D gene TRBD1, 6 bases. CDR1 is SNHLY and CDR2 is FYNNEI in the germline V gene. The germline V and J ends were trimmed by 7 bases and 8 bases, with 17 bases remaining between them. The CDR3 runs to 14 residues.

The V call is TRBV21-1, the J call TRBJ2-5. TRBV21-1 has pseudogene status. The CDR3 consists of 12 residues. The CDR3 coding sequence is TGTGCCAGCAGCAAGCCCACGGAGACCCAGTACTTC. Protein product: CASSKPTETQYF.

V usage is TRBV7-8 and J usage is TRBJ1-6; the match to TRBD1 covers 9 bases. Germline values: CDR1 SGHVS, CDR2 FQNEAQ. This CDR3 has 14 residues. V dropped 5 bases and J dropped 10; count of bases not matched to a gene: 6. The CDR3 nucleotides read TGTGCCAGCAGCCCGTGGGACAGGGACTCACCCCTCCACTTT. It yields the protein CASSPWDRDSPLHF.

This clone was seen a few times. The CDR3 sequence is CAISEEAGSSFGAKNIQYF. The CDR3 nucleotides are TGTGCCATCAGTGAGGAGGCAGGGAGCTCCTTTGGAGCCAAAAACATTCAGTACTTC. The rearrangement links TRBV10-3 to TRBJ2-4; perhaps D is TRBD1 or TRBD2 (5 bases each). The V end lost 2 bases, the J end lost 0 bases, and 20 bases lay between the germline ends. The CDR3 length is 19 residues. Germline CDR1 is ENHRY and CDR2 is SYGVKD.

CDR3 region: CASSFDRTSNQPQHF. The CDR3 DNA reads TGTGCCAGCAGTTTTGACAGGACCTCCAATCAGCCCCAGCATTTT. V is TRBV6-1 and J is TRBJ1-5; D is perhaps TRBD1 (6 bases). CDR1 MNHNS and CDR2 SASEGT come from the germline V gene. Trimming removed 5 bases from V and 3 bases from J, with 14 bases in between. CDR3 length: 15 amino acids.